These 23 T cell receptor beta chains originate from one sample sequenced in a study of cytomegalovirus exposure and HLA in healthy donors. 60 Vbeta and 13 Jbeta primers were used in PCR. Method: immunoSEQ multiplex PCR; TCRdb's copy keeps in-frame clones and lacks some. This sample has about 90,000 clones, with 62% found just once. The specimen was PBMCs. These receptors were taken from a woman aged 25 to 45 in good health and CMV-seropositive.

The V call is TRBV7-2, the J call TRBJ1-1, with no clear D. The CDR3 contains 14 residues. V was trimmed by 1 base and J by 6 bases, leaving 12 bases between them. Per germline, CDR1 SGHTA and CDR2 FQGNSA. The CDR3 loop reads CASSLDVGVAEAFF. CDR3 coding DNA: TGTGCCAGCAGCTTAGATGTCGGGGTCGCTGAAGCTTTCTTT.

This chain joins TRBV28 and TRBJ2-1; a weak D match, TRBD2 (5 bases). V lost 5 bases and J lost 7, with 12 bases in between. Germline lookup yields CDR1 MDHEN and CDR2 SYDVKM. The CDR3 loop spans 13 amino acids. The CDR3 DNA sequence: TGTGCCAGCAGTCTCGGGAACTATAATGAGCAGTTCTTC. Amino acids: CASSLGNYNEQFF.

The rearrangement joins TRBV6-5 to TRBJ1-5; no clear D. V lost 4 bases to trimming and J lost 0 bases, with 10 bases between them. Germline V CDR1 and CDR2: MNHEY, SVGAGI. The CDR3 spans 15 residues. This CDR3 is CASSSTGDSNQPQHF. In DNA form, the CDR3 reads TGTGCCAGCAGTTCAACCGGGGATAGCAATCAGCCCCAGCATTTT.

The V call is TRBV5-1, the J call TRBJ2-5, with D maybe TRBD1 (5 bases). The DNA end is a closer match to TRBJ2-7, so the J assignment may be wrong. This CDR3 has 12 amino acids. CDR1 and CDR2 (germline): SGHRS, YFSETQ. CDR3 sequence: CASSSDRYEQYF. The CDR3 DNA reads TGCGCCAGCAGCAGCGACAGATACGAGCAGTACTTC.

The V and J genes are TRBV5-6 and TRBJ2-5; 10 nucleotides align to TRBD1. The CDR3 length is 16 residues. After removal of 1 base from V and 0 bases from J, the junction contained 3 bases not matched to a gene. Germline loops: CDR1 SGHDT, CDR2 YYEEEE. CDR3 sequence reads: CASSLFGQGDQETQYF. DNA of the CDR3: TGTGCCAGCAGCTTGTTCGGACAGGGGGACCAAGAGACCCAGTACTTC.

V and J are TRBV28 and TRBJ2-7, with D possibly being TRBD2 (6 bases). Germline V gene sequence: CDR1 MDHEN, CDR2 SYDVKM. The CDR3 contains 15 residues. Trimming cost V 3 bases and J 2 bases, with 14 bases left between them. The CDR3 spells CASSFRLVETYEQYF. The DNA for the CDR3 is TGTGCCAGCAGTTTCCGACTAGTCGAAACCTACGAGCAGTACTTC.

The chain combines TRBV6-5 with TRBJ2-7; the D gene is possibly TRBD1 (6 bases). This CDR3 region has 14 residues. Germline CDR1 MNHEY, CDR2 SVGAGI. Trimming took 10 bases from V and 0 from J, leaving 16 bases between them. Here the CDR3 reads CATTLQGPSYEQYF. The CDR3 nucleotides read TGTGCCACGACTTTACAGGGCCCCTCCTACGAGCAGTACTTC.

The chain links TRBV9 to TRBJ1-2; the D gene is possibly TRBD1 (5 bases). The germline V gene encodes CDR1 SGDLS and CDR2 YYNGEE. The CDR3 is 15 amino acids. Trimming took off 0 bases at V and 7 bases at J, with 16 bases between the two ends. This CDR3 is CASSVESVAGPGYTF. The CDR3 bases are TGTGCCAGCAGCGTAGAGTCGGTGGCAGGGCCTGGCTACACCTTC.

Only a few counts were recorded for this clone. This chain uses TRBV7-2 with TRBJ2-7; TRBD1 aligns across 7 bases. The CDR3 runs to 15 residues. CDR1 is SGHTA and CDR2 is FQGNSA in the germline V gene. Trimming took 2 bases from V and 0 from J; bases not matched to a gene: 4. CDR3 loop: CASSLLQGSSYEQYF. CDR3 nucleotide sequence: TGTGCCAGCAGCTTATTACAGGGGAGCTCCTACGAGCAGTACTTC.

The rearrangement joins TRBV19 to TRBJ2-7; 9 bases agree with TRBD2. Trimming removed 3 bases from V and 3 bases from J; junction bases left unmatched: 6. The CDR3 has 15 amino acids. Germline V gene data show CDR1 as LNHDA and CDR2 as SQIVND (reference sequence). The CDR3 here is CASSMGSGGLYEQYF. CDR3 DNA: TGTGCCAGTAGTATGGGTAGCGGGGGCCTCTACGAGCAGTACTTC.

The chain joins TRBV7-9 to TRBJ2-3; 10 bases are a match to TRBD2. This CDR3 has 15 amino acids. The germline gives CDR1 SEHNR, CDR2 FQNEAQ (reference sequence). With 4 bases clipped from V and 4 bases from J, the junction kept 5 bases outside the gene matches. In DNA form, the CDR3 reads TGTGCCAGCAGCTCAGCGGGGGGGTTCGCAGATACGCAGTATTTT. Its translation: CASSSAGGFADTQYF. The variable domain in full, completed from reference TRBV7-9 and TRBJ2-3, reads DTGVSQNPRHKITKRGQNVTFRCDPISEHNRLYWYRQTLGQGPEFLTYFQNEAQLEKSRLLSDRFSAERPKGSFSTLEIQRTEQGDSAMYLCASSSAGGFADTQYFGPGTRLTVL.

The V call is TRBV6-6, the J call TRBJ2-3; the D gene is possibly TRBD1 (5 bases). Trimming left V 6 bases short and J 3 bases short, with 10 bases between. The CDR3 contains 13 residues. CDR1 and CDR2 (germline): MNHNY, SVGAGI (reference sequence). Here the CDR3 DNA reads TGTGCCAGCAGCCTCAGGGTTACAGATACGCAGTATTTT. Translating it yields CASSLRVTDTQYF.

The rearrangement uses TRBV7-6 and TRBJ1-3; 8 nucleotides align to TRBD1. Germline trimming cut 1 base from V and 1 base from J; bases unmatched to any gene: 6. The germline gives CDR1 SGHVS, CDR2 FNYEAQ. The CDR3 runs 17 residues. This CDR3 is CASSLDCGDRSGNTIYF. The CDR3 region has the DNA TGTGCCAGCAGCTTAGATTGTGGGGACAGGTCTGGAAACACCATATATTTT.

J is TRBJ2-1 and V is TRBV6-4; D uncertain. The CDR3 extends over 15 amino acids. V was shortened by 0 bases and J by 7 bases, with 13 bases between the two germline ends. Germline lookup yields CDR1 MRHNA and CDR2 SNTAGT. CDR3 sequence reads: CASSDSKSSVNEQFF. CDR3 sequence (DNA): TGTGCCAGCAGTGACTCGAAGTCCAGTGTAAATGAGCAGTTCTTC.

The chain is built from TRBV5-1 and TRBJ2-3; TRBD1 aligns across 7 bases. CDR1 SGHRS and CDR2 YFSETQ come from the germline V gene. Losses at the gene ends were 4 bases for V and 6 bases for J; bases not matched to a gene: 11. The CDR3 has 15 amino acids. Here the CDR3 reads CASSPRTGPEDTQYF. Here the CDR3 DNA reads TGCGCCAGCAGCCCAAGGACAGGACCAGAGGATACGCAGTATTTT. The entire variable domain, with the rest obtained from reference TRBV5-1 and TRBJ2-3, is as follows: KAGVTQTPRYLIKTRGQQVTLSCSPISGHRSVSWYQQTPGQGLQFLFEYFSETQRNKGNFPGRFSGRQFSNSRSEMNVSTLELGDSALYLCASSPRTGPEDTQYFGPGTRLTVL.

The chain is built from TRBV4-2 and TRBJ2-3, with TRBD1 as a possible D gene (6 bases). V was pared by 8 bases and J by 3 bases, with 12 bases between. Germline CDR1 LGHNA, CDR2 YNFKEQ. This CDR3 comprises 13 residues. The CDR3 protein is CASSGQGTDTQYF. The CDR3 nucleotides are TGTGCCAGCTCAGGTCAGGGGACAGATACGCAGTATTTT.

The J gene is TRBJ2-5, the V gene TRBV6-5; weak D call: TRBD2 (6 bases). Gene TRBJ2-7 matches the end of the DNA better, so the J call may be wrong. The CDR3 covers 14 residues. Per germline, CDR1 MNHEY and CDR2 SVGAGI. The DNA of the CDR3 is TGTGCCAGCAGACTAGCTTCTAGGGGATACGAGCAGTACTTC. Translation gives CASRLASRGYEQYF.

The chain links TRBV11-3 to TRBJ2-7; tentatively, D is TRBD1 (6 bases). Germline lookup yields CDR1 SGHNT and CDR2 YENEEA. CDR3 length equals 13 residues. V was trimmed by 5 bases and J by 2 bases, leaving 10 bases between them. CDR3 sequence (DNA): TGTGCCAGCAGCGAACGACAGGCCTACGAGCAGTACTTC. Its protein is CASSERQAYEQYF.

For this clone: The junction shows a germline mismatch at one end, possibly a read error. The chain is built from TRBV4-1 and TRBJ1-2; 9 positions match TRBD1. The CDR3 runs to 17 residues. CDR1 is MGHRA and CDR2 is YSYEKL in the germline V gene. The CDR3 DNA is TGCGCCAGCAGCCAAGACCACCTCGGGACAGGGCACTATGGCTACCCCTTC. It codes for CASSQDHLGTGHYGYPF.

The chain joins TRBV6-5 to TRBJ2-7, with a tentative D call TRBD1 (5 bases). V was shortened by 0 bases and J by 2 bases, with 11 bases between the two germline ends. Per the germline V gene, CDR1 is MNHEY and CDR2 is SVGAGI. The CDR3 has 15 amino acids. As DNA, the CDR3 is TGTGCCAGCAGTTACTCGAGAGACAGAACCTACGAGCAGTACTTC. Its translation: CASSYSRDRTYEQYF.

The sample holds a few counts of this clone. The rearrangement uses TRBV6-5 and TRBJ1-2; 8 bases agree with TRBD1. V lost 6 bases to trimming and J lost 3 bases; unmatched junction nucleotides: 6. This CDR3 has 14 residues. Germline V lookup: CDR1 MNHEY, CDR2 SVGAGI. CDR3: CASSTGQVDYGYTF. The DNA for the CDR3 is TGTGCCAGCAGCACGGGACAGGTGGACTATGGCTACACCTTC.

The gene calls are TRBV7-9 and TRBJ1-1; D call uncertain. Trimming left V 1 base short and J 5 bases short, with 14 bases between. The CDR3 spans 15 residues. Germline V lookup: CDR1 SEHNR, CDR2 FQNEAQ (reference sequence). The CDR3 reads CASSLGSGRNTEAFF. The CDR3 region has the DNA TGTGCCAGCAGCTTAGGGTCCGGTCGAAATACTGAAGCTTTCTTT.

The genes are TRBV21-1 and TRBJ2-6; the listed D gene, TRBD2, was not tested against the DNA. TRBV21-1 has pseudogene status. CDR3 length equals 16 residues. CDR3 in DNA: TGTGCCAGCAGCAAAGGTGCGGGGGTTGGGGCCAACGTCCTGACTTTC. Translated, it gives CASSKGAGVGANVLTF.